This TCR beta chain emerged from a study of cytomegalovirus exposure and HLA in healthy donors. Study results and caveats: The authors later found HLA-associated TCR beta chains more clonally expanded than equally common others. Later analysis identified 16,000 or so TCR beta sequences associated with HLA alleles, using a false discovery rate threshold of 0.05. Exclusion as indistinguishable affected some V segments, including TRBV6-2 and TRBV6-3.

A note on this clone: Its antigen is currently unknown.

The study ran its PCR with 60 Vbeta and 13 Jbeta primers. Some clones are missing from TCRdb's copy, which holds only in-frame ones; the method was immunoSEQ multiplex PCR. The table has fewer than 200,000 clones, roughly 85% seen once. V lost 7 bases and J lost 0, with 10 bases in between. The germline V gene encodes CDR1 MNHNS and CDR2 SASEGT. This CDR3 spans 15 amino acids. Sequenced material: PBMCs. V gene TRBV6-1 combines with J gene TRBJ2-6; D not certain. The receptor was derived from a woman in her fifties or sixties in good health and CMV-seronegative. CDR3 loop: CASNDFSSGANVLTF. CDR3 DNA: TGTGCCAGCAACGACTTTTCCTCTGGGGCCAACGTCCTGACTTTC.